This T cell receptor (beta chain) derives from a study of radiation and T cells in renal cell carcinoma. At the level of the study: Nephrectomy followed 15 Gy stereotactic body radiation by 4 weeks.

TCRdb's copy holds only in-frame clones and misses some; the assay was immunoSEQ multiplex PCR. There are some 150,000 clones in the sample; roughly 86% occur only once, and over 10% lies in the top ten. The time point is: blood 2 weeks post-SBRT. Sample treatment: 15 Gy SBRT to primary tumor, nephrectomy 4 weeks later. There are 16 residues in the CDR3. Germline lookup yields CDR1 MNHNY and CDR2 SVGAGI (reference sequence). The junction had 9 bases not matched to a gene; V was cut back by 4 bases and J by 0 bases. The source material was blood, sampled from a patient whose treatment included radiotherapy and nephrectomy. This receptor was identified in a woman aged 50 to 60 with renal cell carcinoma. The chain couples TRBV6-6 to TRBJ2-7, with 7 nucleotides matching TRBD1. DNA of the CDR3: TGTGCCAGCAGTTTCACGACAGGGTTTAGCTCCTACGAGCAGTACTTC. It specifies CASSFTTGFSSYEQYF.